The clone carrying this T cell receptor beta chain showed up many times. Its target is not known. With 6 bases removed from V and 2 bases from J, the gap between germline ends came to 15 bases. Germline CDR1 is SGHKS and CDR2 is YYEKEE (reference sequence). This CDR3 comprises 15 residues. The entry originates in a study of breast tumors, draining lymph nodes, adjacent tissues. Overall study results and limits: Luminal-like breast cancer showed significantly greater tumor-nontumor repertoire similarity than basal-like breast cancer did. Findings are consistent with lymph node origin and intratumoral expansion of most tumor T cells. The lymph node origin of tumor T cells was framed as consistent with a hypothesis, not demonstrated.

Samples came from axillary lymph nodes draining the breast cancer. One entry per CDR3 protein results from TCRdb running MiXCR on the multiplex PCR reads. The sample has fewer than 300,000 distinct CDR3 sequences, 32% seen once. The origin of this receptor is a female donor with breast cancer. Some clones in this sample may be carry-over from other donors' samples. The sample comprised axillary lymph node tissue. This rearrangement joins TRBV5-5 to TRBJ1-5; D unclear. The CDR3 nucleotides read TGTGCCAGCATGCGGACTTTCGGGGGCAATCAGCCCCAGCATTTT. This sequence encodes CASMRTFGGNQPQHF.